The 21 T cell receptor beta chains given below trace back to one sample, sequenced in a study of T cells in localized non-small cell lung cancer. TCRdb keeps only in-frame clones here, not all; method: immunoSEQ multiplex PCR. The sample yields some 78,000 clones, almost 85% seen once. Sample: peripheral blood, taken before any cancer treatment. The receptors were gathered from a man aged 40-75 years with stage I lung adenocarcinoma.

This clone was seen only a few times. The chain is built from TRBV28 and TRBJ1-1, with D uncertain. The CDR3 covers 14 residues. In germline, CDR1 is MDHEN, CDR2 SYDVKM. Between the trimmed V and J ends, which lost 3 bases and 1 base, there was a span of 9 bases. CDR3 in amino acids: CASSFRQQNTEAFF. The DNA of the CDR3 is TGTGCCAGCAGTTTTCGGCAGCAGAACACTGAAGCTTTCTTT.

This clone was picked up a small number of times. V is TRBV27 and J is TRBJ1-5; possible D gene TRBD1, 5 bases. Trimming removed 2 bases from V and 0 bases from J, with 8 bases in between. CDR3 length: 15 amino acids. Germline assignment: CDR1 MNHEY and CDR2 SMNVEV (reference sequence). DNA of the CDR3: TGTGCCAGCAGTTTAAAGGGACTTAGCAATCAGCCCCAGCATTTT. Protein product: CASSLKGLSNQPQHF.

The J gene is TRBJ2-3, the V gene TRBV19; 9 positions match TRBD2. Trimming removed 5 bases from V and 5 bases from J; junction bases left unmatched: 8. Germline CDR1 and CDR2: LNHDA and SQIVND (reference sequence). The CDR3 consists of 15 residues. The CDR3 coding sequence is TGTGCCAGTAGTCAGAGAGCGGGAGGAGGAGATACGCAGTATTTT. Protein sequence: CASSQRAGGGDTQYF.

The chain uses TRBV30 and TRBJ1-5, with D uncertain. The CDR3 length is 15 residues. Germline CDR1 GTSNPN, CDR2 SVGIG (reference sequence). Trimming cost V 1 base and J 0 bases, with 10 bases left between them. CDR3 region: CAWSAQTYSNQPQHF. The CDR3 nucleotides read TGTGCCTGGAGTGCCCAGACATATAGCAATCAGCCCCAGCATTTT.

The genes are TRBV7-8 and TRBJ1-5, with a weak D call TRBD1 (5 bases). Looked up from germline, CDR1 is SGHVS and CDR2 is FQNEAQ. Trimming removed 0 bases from V and 7 bases from J, with 10 bases in between. The CDR3 totals 14 residues. The CDR3 spells CASSLAEGTQPQHF. CDR3 bases: TGTGCCAGCAGCTTAGCGGAGGGGACGCAGCCCCAGCATTTT.

This clone came up once. The chain combines TRBV4-3 with TRBJ1-1, with D unresolved. V gave up 1 base and J gave up 1 base, with 13 bases separating them. Per the germline V gene, CDR1 is LGHNA and CDR2 is YSLEER. This CDR3 is built from 16 residues. The CDR3 DNA reads TGCGCCAGCAGCCAAGTTTATGGCCGACCGAACACTGAAGCTTTCTTT. It yields the protein CASSQVYGRPNTEAFF.

This rearrangement joins TRBV11-2 to TRBJ2-5; no firm D call. This CDR3 spans 14 amino acids. The V gene's germline CDR1 is SGHAT and CDR2 FQNNGV. V was cut by 1 base and J by 2 bases, with 8 bases left in between. CDR3 residues: CASSLGAAQETQYF. The DNA for the CDR3 is TGTGCCAGCAGCTTAGGTGCGGCACAAGAGACCCAGTACTTC.

J is TRBJ1-1 and V is TRBV7-2, with 7 bases that match TRBD1. Unmatched junction bases numbered 2, after V lost 5 bases and J lost 2 bases. CDR3 size: 13 residues. The germline V gene encodes CDR1 SGHTA and CDR2 FQGNSA. The CDR3 reads CASSQGGNTEAFF. For the CDR3, the DNA is TGTGCCAGCAGCCAGGGGGGAAACACTGAAGCTTTCTTT.

A note on this clone: A junction end diverges from the germline sequence, so it may reflect a read error. The rearrangement joins TRBV15 to TRBJ1-4; D gene ambiguous. Per germline, CDR1 LNHNV and CDR2 YYDKDF (reference sequence). The CDR3 is 12 residues long. The CDR3 loop reads CATSTGRSSPTF. The CDR3 DNA sequence: TGTGCCACCAGCACTGGAAGGAGCTCACCAACTTTT.

The chain carries TRBV7-3 and TRBJ1-1; no firm D call. From germline, CDR1 is SGHTA and CDR2 FQGTGA. Deletions cut 4 bases from V and 1 base from J, with 7 bases between. The CDR3 runs to 13 residues. This chain's CDR3 is CASSSTGNTEAFF. CDR3 DNA sequence: TGTGCCAGCAGCTCAACCGGGAACACTGAAGCTTTCTTT.

V is TRBV25-1 and J is TRBJ2-1; D gene uncertain. V shed 10 bases and J shed 2 bases, with 12 bases lying between them. Germline V gene lookup returns CDR1 MGHDK and CDR2 SYGVNS. The CDR3 spans 13 residues. CDR3 residues: CAIQTDTYNEQFF. In DNA form, the CDR3 reads TGTGCCATCCAGACTGATACCTACAATGAGCAGTTCTTC.

The V call is TRBV10-3, the J call TRBJ1-2; 9 bases line up with TRBD1. Germline CDR1 is ENHRY and CDR2 is SYGVKD. The CDR3 extends over 14 amino acids. Trimming at V came to 3 bases and at J to 8 bases, leaving 7 bases not matched to a gene. CDR3 region: CAISDGQGMSGYTF. The CDR3 bases are TGTGCCATCAGTGATGGACAGGGGATGTCCGGCTACACCTTC.

This chain uses TRBV4-3 with TRBJ1-6, with 10 bases fitting TRBD1. The CDR3 totals 20 residues. CDR1 is LGHNA and CDR2 is YSLEER in the germline V gene. J was trimmed by 2 bases and V by 0 bases; bases with no gene match: 10. CDR3 nucleotides: TGCGCCAGCAGCCAAGACAGGGGACAGGGGATATTCCCCTATAATTCACCCCTCCACTTT. The encoded protein is CASSQDRGQGIFPYNSPLHF.

V gene TRBV28 combines with J gene TRBJ2-1; a possible D gene is TRBD2 (6 bases). From germline, CDR1 is MDHEN and CDR2 SYDVKM. V was shortened by 5 bases and J by 4 bases, with 18 bases between the two germline ends. The CDR3 is 16 amino acids. The CDR3 DNA reads TGTGCCAGCAGTCCCCTTTCTTCGGGAGCATACAATGAGCAGTTCTTC. Translated: CASSPLSSGAYNEQFF.

The chain carries TRBV11-2 and TRBJ1-2; D remains ambiguous. The V and J ends lost 1 base and 3 bases respectively, with 6 bases between them. Per germline, CDR1 SGHAT and CDR2 FQNNGV. There are 13 residues in the CDR3. The CDR3 coding sequence is TGTGCCAGCAGCTTAGGCGGGGACTATGGCTACACCTTC. It codes for CASSLGGDYGYTF.

The V and J genes are TRBV9 and TRBJ2-1; no firm D call. Per the germline V gene, CDR1 is SGDLS and CDR2 is YYNGEE. V lost 0 bases to trimming and J lost 1 base, with 8 bases between them. This CDR3 region has 15 residues. CDR3 nucleotide sequence: TGTGCCAGCAGCGTAGAGGAGCGTTCCTACAATGAGCAGTTCTTC. As protein: CASSVEERSYNEQFF.

This clone was seen just once. The chain has TRBV4-1 and TRBJ1-5; D gene uncertain. The CDR3 is made up of 13 amino acids. The germline CDR1 and CDR2 sequences are MGHRA and YSYEKL. Trimming pared 5 bases from V and 5 bases from J, leaving 10 bases between. The CDR3 sequence is CASSFGRDQPQHF. In DNA, the CDR3 is TGCGCCAGCAGCTTTGGAAGGGATCAGCCCCAGCATTTT.

The genes are TRBV4-1 and TRBJ1-4; D may be TRBD1 (6 bases). The CDR3 covers 17 residues. Germline-derived CDR1 and CDR2 are MGHRA and YSYEKL. The V end was cut by 0 bases, the J end by 8 bases, with 19 bases between. The CDR3 DNA is TGCGCCAGCAGCCAAGAGGGTTTCGTGGGGGCGAAAGAAAAACTGTTTTTT. This gives the protein CASSQEGFVGAKEKLFF.

The gene calls are TRBV5-1 and TRBJ2-2, with unresolved D. V lost 5 bases to trimming and J lost 0 bases, with 11 bases between them. Per germline, CDR1 SGHRS and CDR2 YFSETQ. The CDR3 is 15 amino acids. The chain's CDR3 is CASRPQTSNTGELFF. CDR3 DNA: TGCGCCAGCAGACCACAGACGTCGAACACCGGGGAGCTGTTTTTT.

This rearrangement joins TRBV5-4 to TRBJ1-1, with TRBD1 matching over 7 bases. J was trimmed by 3 bases and V by 3 bases; bases with no gene match: 8. The CDR3 length is 15 residues. Germline V lookup: CDR1 SGHNT, CDR2 YYREEE (reference sequence). The CDR3 nucleotides read TGTGCCAGCAGCTACCGGACAGGATGGGACACTGAAGCTTTCTTT. Protein product: CASSYRTGWDTEAFF. The variable domain in full, completed from reference TRBV5-4 and TRBJ1-1, reads ETGVTQSPTHLIKTRGQQVTLRCSSQSGHNTVSWYQQALGQGPQFIFQYYREEENGRGNFPPRFSGLQFPNYSSELNVNALELDDSALYLCASSYRTGWDTEAFFGQGTRLTVV.

The V gene is TRBV5-3, the J gene TRBJ2-1, with 7 bases matching TRBD2. TRBV5-3 is labeled an ORF, and its function is uncertain. CDR3 length: 17 amino acids. V dropped 3 bases and J dropped 6; count of bases not matched to a gene: 15. CDR3 sequence reads: CARSSCGMVAGLNEQFF. For the CDR3, the DNA is TGTGCCAGAAGCTCCTGCGGGATGGTAGCGGGCCTCAATGAGCAGTTCTTC.